This T cell receptor beta chain was observed in a study of blood T cell repertoires in COVID-19. The germline V gene encodes CDR1 MGHRA and CDR2 YSYEKL. This CDR3 contains 17 residues. The V segment lost 0 bases and the J segment 1 base; nucleotides outside the gene matches: 5. TCRdb's table, derived via immunoSEQ multiplex PCR, lists solely in-frame clones and lacks some. Altogether 45,000 to 55,000 clones are present, about nine tenths being singletons, with the ten largest covering about 8.3%. The sequencing input was peripheral blood. The rearrangement uses TRBV4-1 and TRBJ1-1; TRBD1 matches at 10 bases. The clonotype was recovered from a man aged 50-59 years with active COVID-19. The CDR3 spells CASSQDGTGARNTEAFF. The CDR3 region has the DNA TGCGCCAGCAGCCAAGACGGGACAGGGGCGCGGAACACTGAAGCTTTCTTT.